The present entry profiles one T cell receptor beta chain with its context. There is no known antigen for this receptor. No much larger clone is present one base from it, and per-base qualities are unavailable. This sample is drawn from a study of T-cell reconstitution after alpha-beta-depleted transplantation in children (dated by TCRdb to 2016 to 2017). Regarding the research as a whole: The study quantitatively tracked T-cell immune reconstitution after TCRalphabeta/CD19-depleted allogeneic hematopoietic cell transplantation in children using TCR repertoire profiling.

The library was produced with PCR. The sequencer listed for this sample is Illumina HiSeq 2500. TCR libraries were prepared with molecular barcoding, using unique molecular identifiers to normalize TCRbeta repertoire quantification. TCRdb reran the public reads through fastp at Q25 and MiXCR, keeping productive beta chains. When rows share a CDR3 protein, they turn into one entry using the most common DNA and genes. Here the sample has about 980,000 distinct CDR3 sequences; around 30% occur a single time. The ten largest clones take up under 30% of the sample. The investigation overall reported the following: The apparently early alphabetaT-cell count recovery about two months after transplant was reportedly dependent on only several hundred rapidly expanded clones derived from non-depleted graft cells. In some patients, the high TCRbeta diversity seen at day 60 was put down to recipient T cells and intrathymic progenitors that had survived conditioning. Hyperexpanded clone frequencies declined over subsequent months; after one year, T-cell counts and TCRbeta diversity were mostly attributed to newly produced T cells.

The CDR3 numbers 16 residues from cysteine through phenylalanine. The DNA shown is the 48-base CDR3, in frame from base 1. Taken from the germline V gene, the CDR1 and CDR2 loops are MNHEY and SVGAGI. Cut back by 2 bases and 1 base, the V and J ends lie 11 bases apart. According to the study, the label for this sample's treatment or condition signals: allogeneic hematopoietic cell transplantation with graft depleted of TCRalphabeta T cells and CD19 B cells. The children who served as transplant recipients had been given grafts of TCRalphabeta/CD19-depleted allogeneic hematopoietic cells. The V gene is TRBV6-5 and the J gene is TRBJ2-2; tentative D gene TRBD2, with 6 bases matching. The origin of this receptor is a boy younger than two who had a stem cell transplant for SCID, so the T cells may come from the graft donor. Sample: PBMCs, mostly from graft donor cells, taken 360 days after TCRalphabeta/CD19-depleted stem cell transplant. DNA sequence: TGTGCCAGCAGTTACGGGGGGAGCCTGAACACCGGGGAGCTGTTTTTT. It is translated as CASSYGGSLNTGELFF.